This TCR beta chain was captured by sequencing in a study of T cell responses to AZD1222 COVID-19 vaccine. The ends were cut back, 4 bases at V and 6 bases at J, with 19 bases in the middle. The CDR3 has 16 residues. Germline V gene lookup returns CDR1 LGHDT and CDR2 YNNKEL (reference sequence). TCRdb keeps only in-frame clones here, not all; method: immunoSEQ multiplex PCR. The sample lists more than 100,000 clones, roughly 91% occurring once. The origin of this receptor is an adult who received the AZD1222 COVID-19 vaccine. This sequence joins TRBV3-1 (or the pseudogene TRBV3-2) and TRBJ1-5, with a tentative D call TRBD1 (6 bases). Sequenced here: peripheral blood, sampled 28 days after the second AZD1222 dose. The CDR3 nucleotides read TGTGCCAGCAGCCGCGACGAGCAGGGGCATGGTCAGCCCCAGCATTTT. Translated, it gives CASSRDEQGHGQPQHF.